The rows below give T cell receptor beta chains drawn from one sample of a study of blood T cell repertoires in COVID-19. Sequencing used immunoSEQ multiplex PCR; TCRdb keeps in-frame clones, though not all of them. The data show more than 150,000 clones, roughly 80% seen once. Material: peripheral blood. These receptors came from a woman of 80 years or more with COVID-19, enrolled during active disease. The CDR3 runs from the conserved cysteine through the conserved F or W. Fields, in order: V gene, clone size, J gene, D gene, CDR3 protein, CDR3 DNA. A D gene is named only where the DNA matches it firmly. A clone size is listed for some rows: how often the clone was seen (once, few, many), or a class if it is expanded.

TRBV5-4,.,TRBJ1-5,TRBD1,CASSLVGGQGGQPQHF,TGTGCCAGCAGCTTGGTAGGGGGACAGGGGGGACAGCCCCAGCATTTT
TRBV6-1,.,TRBJ1-1,.,CASSDRGNTEAFF,TGTGCCAGCAGTGACAGGGGGAACACTGAAGCTTTCTTT
TRBV9,once,TRBJ2-1,.,CASSLGPFNEQFF,TGTGCCAGCAGCCTGGGGCCATTTAATGAGCAGTTCTTC
TRBV11-2,.,TRBJ1-2,TRBD1,CASSPTGGVYGYTF,TGTGCCAGCAGCCCAACAGGGGGAGTCTATGGCTACACCTTC
TRBV6-5,.,TRBJ1-1,.,CASSYSGHRVKTEAFF,TGTGCCAGCAGTTACTCAGGGCACAGGGTTAAGACTGAAGCTTTCTTT
TRBV5-1,.,TRBJ2-3,.,CASSFVGDSTDTQYF,TGCGCCAGCAGCTTTGTGGGAGATAGCACAGATACGCAGTATTTT
TRBV19,.,TRBJ2-7,TRBD1,CASSTQHTGAEQYF,TGTGCCAGTAGCACTCAGCATACAGGGGCCGAGCAGTACTTC
TRBV5-4,.,TRBJ2-7,.,CASSSLDGLRQYF,TGTGCCAGCAGCTCGTTGGATGGGCTACGACAGTACTTC
TRBV7-9,once,TRBJ2-1,.,CASSLGASYVVDEQFF,TGTGCCAGCAGCTTAGGGGCTTCTTACGTTGTAGATGAGCAGTTCTTC
TRBV24-1,.,TRBJ1-5,.,CATSEGYSNQPQHF,TGTGCCACCAGTGAGGGCTATAGCAATCAGCCCCAGCATTTT
TRBV6-2/TRBV6-3,many,TRBJ1-6,TRBD1,CASSLRGIDSPLHF,TGTGCCAGCAGCCTCAGGGGGATTGATTCACCCCTCCACTTT
TRBV11-3,.,TRBJ2-3,TRBD2,CASSVTAGADTQYF,TGTGCCAGCAGCGTCACGGCGGGGGCAGATACGCAGTATTTT
TRBV7-6,few,TRBJ2-7,TRBD1,CASSLRDRGQYF,TGTGCCAGCAGCTTAAGGGACAGGGGCCAGTACTTC
TRBV4-1,.,TRBJ1-3,.,CASSQVPLSGNTIYF,TGCGCCAGCAGCCAAGTCCCTCTTTCTGGAAACACCATATATTTT
TRBV2,.,TRBJ2-1,.,CASNLDNEQFF,TGTGCCAGCAACCTAGACAATGAGCAGTTCTTC
TRBV9,.,TRBJ2-3,TRBD2,CASSPSRGTSGLDTQYF,TGTGCCAGCAGCCCCTCCCGCGGGACTAGCGGATTAGATACGCAGTATTTT
TRBV29-1,.,TRBJ2-5,TRBD1,CSVEGRTGGVETQYF,TGCAGCGTTGAAGGCCGGACAGGGGGAGTTGAGACCCAGTACTTC
TRBV7-6,.,TRBJ2-2,TRBD2,CASRSTSGVYTGELFF,TGTGCCAGCAGGTCAACTAGCGGGGTCTACACCGGGGAGCTGTTTTTT
TRBV2,.,TRBJ1-2,TRBD1,CASRWDRGYGYTF,TGTGCCAGCAGATGGGACAGGGGCTATGGCTACACCTTC
TRBV7-6,.,TRBJ2-7,TRBD1,CASSLAQGQGADEQYF,TGTGCCAGCAGCTTAGCGCAGGGACAGGGGGCCGACGAGCAGTACTTC